This TCR beta chain was obtained from a study of T-cell reconstitution after alpha-beta-depleted transplantation in children. General study findings and limits: Hyperexpanded clones declined; after one year, newly produced T cells mostly supplied diversity.

This CDR3 comprises 21 residues. V gave up 6 bases and J gave up 0 bases, with 31 bases separating them. In germline, CDR1 is MDHEN, CDR2 SYDVKM. This clonotype was recorded a few times. Its specificity is not known. A TCRbeta library incorporating unique molecular identifiers was prepared. TCRdb redid the calling of the PCR reads with MiXCR, one entry per CDR3 protein. The data hold approximately 1,000,000 distinct CDR3 sequences, with about 26% observed a single time. This sequence joins TRBV28 and TRBJ2-3; D might be TRBD2 (6 bases). The specimen comprised PBMCs, mostly from graft donor cells, sampled 360 days after TCRalphabeta/CD19-depleted stem cell transplant. This receptor was identified in a boy younger than two who had a stem cell transplant for SCID, so the T cells may come from the graft donor. The CDR3 loop is CASSPRGRGVIRWFSTDTQYF. The CDR3 nucleotides read TGTGCCAGCAGCCCCAGAGGGCGCGGGGTGATACGTTGGTTTAGCACAGATACGCAGTATTTT.